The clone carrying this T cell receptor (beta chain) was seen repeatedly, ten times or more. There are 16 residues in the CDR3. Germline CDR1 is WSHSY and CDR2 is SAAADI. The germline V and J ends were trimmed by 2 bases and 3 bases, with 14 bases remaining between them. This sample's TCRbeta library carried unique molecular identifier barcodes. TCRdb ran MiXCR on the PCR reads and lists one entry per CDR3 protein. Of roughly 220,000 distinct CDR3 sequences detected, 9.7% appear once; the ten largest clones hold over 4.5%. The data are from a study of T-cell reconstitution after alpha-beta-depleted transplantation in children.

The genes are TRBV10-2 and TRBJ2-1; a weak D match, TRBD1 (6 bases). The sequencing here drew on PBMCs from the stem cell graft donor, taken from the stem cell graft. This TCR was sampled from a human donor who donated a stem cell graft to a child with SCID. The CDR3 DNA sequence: TGCGCCAGCAGTGAGGAGGGGGTTTTATACTACAATGAGCAGTTCTTC. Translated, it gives CASSEEGVLYYNEQFF.